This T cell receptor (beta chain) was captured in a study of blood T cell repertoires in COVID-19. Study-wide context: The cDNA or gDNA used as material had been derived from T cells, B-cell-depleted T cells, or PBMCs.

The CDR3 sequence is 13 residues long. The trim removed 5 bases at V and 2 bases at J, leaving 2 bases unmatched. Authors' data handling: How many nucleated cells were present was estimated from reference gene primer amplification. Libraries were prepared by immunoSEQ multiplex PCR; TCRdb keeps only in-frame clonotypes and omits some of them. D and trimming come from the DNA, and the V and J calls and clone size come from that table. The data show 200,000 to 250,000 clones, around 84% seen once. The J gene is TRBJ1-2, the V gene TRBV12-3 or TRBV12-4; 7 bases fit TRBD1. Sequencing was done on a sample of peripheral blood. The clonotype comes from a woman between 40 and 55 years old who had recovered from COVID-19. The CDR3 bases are TGTGCCAGCAGTGCGGACAGGAACTATGGCTACACCTTC. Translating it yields CASSADRNYGYTF.